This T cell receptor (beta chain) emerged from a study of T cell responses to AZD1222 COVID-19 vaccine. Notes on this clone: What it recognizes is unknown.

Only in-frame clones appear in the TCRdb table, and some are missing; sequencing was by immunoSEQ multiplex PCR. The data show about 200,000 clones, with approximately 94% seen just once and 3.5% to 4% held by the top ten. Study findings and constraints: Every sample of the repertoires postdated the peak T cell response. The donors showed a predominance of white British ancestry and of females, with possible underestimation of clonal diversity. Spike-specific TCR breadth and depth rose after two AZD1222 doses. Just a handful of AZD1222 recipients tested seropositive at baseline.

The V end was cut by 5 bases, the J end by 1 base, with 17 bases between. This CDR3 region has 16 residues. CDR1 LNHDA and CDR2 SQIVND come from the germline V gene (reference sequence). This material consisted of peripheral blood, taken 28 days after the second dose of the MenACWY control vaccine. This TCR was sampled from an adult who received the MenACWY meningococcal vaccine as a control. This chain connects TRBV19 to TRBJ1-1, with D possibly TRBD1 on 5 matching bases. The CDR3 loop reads CASSAERGGRNTEAFF. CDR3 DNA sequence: TGTGCCAGTAGTGCCGAGCGGGGGGGTCGGAACACTGAAGCTTTCTTT.